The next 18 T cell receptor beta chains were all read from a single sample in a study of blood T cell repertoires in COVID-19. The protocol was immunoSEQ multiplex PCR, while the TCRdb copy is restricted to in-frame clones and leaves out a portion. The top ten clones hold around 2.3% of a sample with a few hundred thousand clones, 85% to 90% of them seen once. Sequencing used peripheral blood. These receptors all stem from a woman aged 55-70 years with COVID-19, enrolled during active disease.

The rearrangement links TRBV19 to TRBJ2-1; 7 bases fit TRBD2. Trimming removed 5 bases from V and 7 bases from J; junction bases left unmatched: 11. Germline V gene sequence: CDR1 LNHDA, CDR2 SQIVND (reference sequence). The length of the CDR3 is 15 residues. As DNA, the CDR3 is TGTGCCAGTAGTGAAGCGGGGTTGCCGAAGAATGAGCAGTTCTTC. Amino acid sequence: CASSEAGLPKNEQFF.

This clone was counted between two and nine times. DNA for the CDR3: TGTGCCAGCAGCCTGAGGGGGGGGTCCAAAAACATTCAGTACTTC. It specifies CASSLRGGSKNIQYF. This chain connects TRBV3-1 (or the pseudogene TRBV3-2) to TRBJ2-4; D may be TRBD2 (7 bases). This CDR3 comprises 15 residues. Germline V gene lookup returns CDR1 LGHDT and CDR2 YNNKEL (reference sequence). Trimming removed 4 bases at V and 2 bases at J, with 12 bases between.

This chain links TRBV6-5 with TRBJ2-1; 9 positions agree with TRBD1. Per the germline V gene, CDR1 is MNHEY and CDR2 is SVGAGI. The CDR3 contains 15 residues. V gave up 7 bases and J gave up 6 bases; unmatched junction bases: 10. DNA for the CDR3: TGTGCCAGCACCAAAGGGGACAGGGTCATCAATGAGCAGTTCTTC. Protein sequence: CASTKGDRVINEQFF.

CDR3 DNA sequence: TGTGCCAGCAGCCCACGACAAGCAAAGGGGGATACGCAGTATTTT. It is translated as CASSPRQAKGDTQYF. J is TRBJ2-3 and V is TRBV7-9, with a tentative D call TRBD1 (5 bases). The CDR3 runs 15 residues. Germline values: CDR1 SEHNR, CDR2 FQNEAQ (reference sequence). Trimming shortened V by 5 bases and J by 6 bases, and 18 bases separated the two germline ends.

CDR3 coding DNA: TGTGCCAGCAGCCCGGGTGTCTCCTACGAGCAGTACTTC. Encoded protein: CASSPGVSYEQYF. The chain employs TRBV5-6 and TRBJ2-7; D not certain. Per germline, CDR1 SGHDT and CDR2 YYEEEE. V lost 4 bases and J 0 bases, leaving 8 bases between the germline ends. This CDR3 is built from 13 residues.

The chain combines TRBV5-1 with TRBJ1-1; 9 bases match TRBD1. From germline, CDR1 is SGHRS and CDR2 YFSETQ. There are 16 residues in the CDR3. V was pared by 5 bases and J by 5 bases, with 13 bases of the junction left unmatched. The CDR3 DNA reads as TGCGCCAGCAGGTCCCTGGCGGGACAGGGTAATACTGAAGCTTTCTTT. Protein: CASRSLAGQGNTEAFF.

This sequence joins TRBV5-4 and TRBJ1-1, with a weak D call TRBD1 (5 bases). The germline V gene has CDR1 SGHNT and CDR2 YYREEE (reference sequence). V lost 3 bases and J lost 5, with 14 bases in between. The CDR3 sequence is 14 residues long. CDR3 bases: TGTGCCAGCAGCTCCCAGGGCCCCAGAACTGAAGCTTTCTTT. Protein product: CASSSQGPRTEAFF.

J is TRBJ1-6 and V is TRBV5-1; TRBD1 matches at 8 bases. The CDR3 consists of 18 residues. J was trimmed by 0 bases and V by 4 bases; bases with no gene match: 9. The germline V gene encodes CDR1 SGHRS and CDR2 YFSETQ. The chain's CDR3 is CASSQSRDRSSYNSPLHF. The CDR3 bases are TGCGCCAGCAGCCAGTCCCGGGACAGGAGCTCCTATAATTCACCCCTCCACTTT.

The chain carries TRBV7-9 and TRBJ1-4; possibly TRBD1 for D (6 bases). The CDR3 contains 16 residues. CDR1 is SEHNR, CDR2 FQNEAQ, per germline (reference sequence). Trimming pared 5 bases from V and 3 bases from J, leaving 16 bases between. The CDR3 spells CASSPKYGQSNEKLFF. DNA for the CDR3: TGTGCCAGCAGCCCAAAATACGGACAGTCTAATGAAAAACTGTTTTTT.

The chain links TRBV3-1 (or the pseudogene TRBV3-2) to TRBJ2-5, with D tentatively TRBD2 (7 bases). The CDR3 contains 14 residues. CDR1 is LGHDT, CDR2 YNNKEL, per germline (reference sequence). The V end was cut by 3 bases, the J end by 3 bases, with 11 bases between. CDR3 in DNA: TGTGCCAGCAGCCAGCGGGGGCTAAAAGAGACCCAGTACTTC. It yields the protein CASSQRGLKETQYF.

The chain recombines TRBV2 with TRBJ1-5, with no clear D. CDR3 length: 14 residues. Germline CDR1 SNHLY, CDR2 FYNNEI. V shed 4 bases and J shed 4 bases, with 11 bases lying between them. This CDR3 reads CASSVRVLNQPQHF. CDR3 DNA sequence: TGTGCCAGCAGTGTGCGTGTCCTAAATCAGCCCCAGCATTTT.

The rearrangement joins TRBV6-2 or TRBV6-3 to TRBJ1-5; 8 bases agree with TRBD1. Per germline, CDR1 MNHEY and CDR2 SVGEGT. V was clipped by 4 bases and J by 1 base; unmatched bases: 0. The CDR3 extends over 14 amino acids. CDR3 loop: CASSWTGSNQPQHF. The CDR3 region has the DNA TGTGCCAGCAGTTGGACAGGGAGCAATCAGCCCCAGCATTTT.

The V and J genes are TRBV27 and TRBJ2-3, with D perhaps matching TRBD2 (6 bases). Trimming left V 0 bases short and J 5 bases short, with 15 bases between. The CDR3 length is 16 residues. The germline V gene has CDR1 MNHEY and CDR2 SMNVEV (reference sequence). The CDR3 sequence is CASSLSGGFLGDTQYF. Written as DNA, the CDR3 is TGTGCCAGCAGTTTATCGGGGGGTTTCCTGGGAGATACGCAGTATTTT.

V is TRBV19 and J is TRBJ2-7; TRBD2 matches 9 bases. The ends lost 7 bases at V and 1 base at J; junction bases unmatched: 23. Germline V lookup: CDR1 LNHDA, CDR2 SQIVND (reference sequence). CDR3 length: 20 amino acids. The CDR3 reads CASTQKGVASGGPRSYEQYF. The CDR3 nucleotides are TGTGCCAGTACCCAAAAGGGAGTGGCGAGCGGGGGGCCCCGATCCTACGAGCAGTACTTC. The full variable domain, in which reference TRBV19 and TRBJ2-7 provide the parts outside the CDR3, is DGGITQSPKYLFRKEGQNVTLSCEQNLNHDAMYWYRQDPGQGLRLIYYSQIVNDFQKGDIAEGYSVSREKKESFPLTVTSAQKNPTAFYLCASTQKGVASGGPRSYEQYFGPGTRLTVT.

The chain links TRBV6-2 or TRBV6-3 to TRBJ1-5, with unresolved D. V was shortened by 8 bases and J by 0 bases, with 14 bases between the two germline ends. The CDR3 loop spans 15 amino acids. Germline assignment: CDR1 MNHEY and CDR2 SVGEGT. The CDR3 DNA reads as TGTGCCAGCGGCCGCAGGTTTTATAGCAATCAGCCCCAGCATTTT. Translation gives CASGRRFYSNQPQHF.

DNA for the CDR3: TGTGCCAGCAGTGTTTCCAGCGAGCAGTACTTC. Translating gives CASSVSSEQYF. The chain recombines TRBV2 with TRBJ2-7; D is ambiguous. CDR1 is SNHLY and CDR2 is FYNNEI in the germline V gene. V was shortened by 4 bases and J by 6 bases, with 7 bases between the two germline ends. This CDR3 comprises 11 residues.

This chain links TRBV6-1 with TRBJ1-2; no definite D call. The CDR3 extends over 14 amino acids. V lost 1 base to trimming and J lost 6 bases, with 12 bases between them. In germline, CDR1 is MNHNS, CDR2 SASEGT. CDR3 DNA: TGTGCCAGCAGTGAAGTCCCGCGGCGAAATGGCTACACCTTC. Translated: CASSEVPRRNGYTF.

The CDR3 region is CASSSLGRGILLSNQPQHF. The CDR3 nucleotides read TGTGCCAGCAGTTCTCTGGGCCGGGGAATCCTCCTTAGCAATCAGCCCCAGCATTTT. J is TRBJ1-5 and V is TRBV27; D gene uncertain. The V and J ends lost 4 bases and 0 bases respectively, with 22 bases between them. Germline V gene sequence: CDR1 MNHEY, CDR2 SMNVEV (reference sequence). The CDR3 runs to 19 residues.